The 20 T cell receptor beta chains given below trace back to one sample, sequenced in a study of CD8 T cells in Susac syndrome. RNA, at about 0.45 to 1 ug, was reverse transcribed with random hexamers. TCRdb re-called the immunoSEQ multiplex PCR reads with MiXCR, one entry per CDR3 protein. The table shows around 85,000 distinct CDR3 sequences, with 85% to 95% occurring only once. Input material: CD8+ T cells from PBMCs. Source of these receptors: a human donor with Susac syndrome.

The chain links TRBV20-1 to TRBJ2-2; D call uncertain. The CDR3 extends over 13 amino acids. V was trimmed by 1 base and J by 7 bases, leaving 10 bases between them. Per the germline V gene, CDR1 is DFQATT and CDR2 is SNEGSKA (reference sequence). This CDR3 is CSARGLGLGELFF. The CDR3 DNA reads TGCAGTGCTAGAGGTCTAGGTCTCGGGGAGCTGTTTTTT.

This sequence joins TRBV20-1 and TRBJ2-7, with 8 bases lining up with TRBD1. The CDR3 is made up of 16 amino acids. Trimming took 1 base from V and 1 from J; bases not matched to a gene: 9. Germline loops: CDR1 DFQATT, CDR2 SNEGSKA (reference sequence). The chain's CDR3 is CSARGDRTGNSYEQYF. CDR3 DNA sequence: TGCAGTGCTAGAGGGGATAGGACAGGGAATTCCTACGAGCAGTACTTC.

The chain is built from TRBV3-1 and TRBJ1-1, with 8 positions matching TRBD1. The length of the CDR3 is 16 residues. Trimming removed 4 bases from V and 1 base from J; junction bases left unmatched: 8. Germline CDR1 LGHDT, CDR2 YNNKEL (reference sequence). Written as DNA, the CDR3 is TGTGCCAGCAGCCCCGCCGGACAGGGCCGGAACACTGAAGCTTTCTTT. Amino acids: CASSPAGQGRNTEAFF. The whole variable domain, filled in from reference TRBV3-1 and TRBJ1-1, reads DTAVSQTPKYLVTQMGNDKSIKCEQNLGHDTMYWYKQDSKKFLKIMFSYNNKELIINETVPNRFSPKSPDKAHLNLHINSLELGDSAVYFCASSPAGQGRNTEAFFGQGTRLTVV.

The genes are TRBV4-3 and TRBJ2-2; D may be TRBD2 (6 bases). Trimming pared 0 bases from V and 8 bases from J, leaving 19 bases between. This CDR3 is built from 17 residues. Per the germline V gene, CDR1 is LGHNA and CDR2 is YSLEER. DNA of the CDR3: TGCGCCAGCAGCCAAGAAGCGGGTCGGGTGGTATCAGGGGAGCTGTTTTTT. As protein: CASSQEAGRVVSGELFF.

The chain uses TRBV12-3 or TRBV12-4 and TRBJ2-2; D possibly corresponds to TRBD2 (6 bases). This CDR3 is built from 13 residues. V lost 7 bases and J lost 4, with 10 bases in between. CDR3 DNA: TGTGCCAGCAACCCGGGAGCCACCGGGGAGCTGTTTTTT. Encoded protein: CASNPGATGELFF.

This chain joins TRBV25-1 and TRBJ2-3, with 11 bases lining up with TRBD2. V dropped 7 bases and J dropped 2; count of bases not matched to a gene: 2. Germline V gene sequence: CDR1 MGHDK, CDR2 SYGVNS. This CDR3 comprises 14 residues. The CDR3 loop reads CASTGLADTDTQYF. The CDR3 DNA is TGTGCCAGCACGGGACTAGCGGACACAGATACGCAGTATTTT.

CDR3 sequence (DNA): TGCAGCGTTGAAGATTTCGGCCAGCAAGAGACCCAGTACTTC. Residues: CSVEDFGQQETQYF. The gene calls are TRBV29-1 and TRBJ2-5; D not resolved. CDR1 and CDR2 (germline): SQVTM, ANQGSEA. Deletions cut 0 bases from V and 2 bases from J, with 10 bases between. This CDR3 comprises 14 residues.

Concerning this clonotype: One end of the junction is discordant with germline, which a read error may explain. The CDR3 bases are TGTGCCACCAGCAGCCTGACAGTCCCCGGAACAGATACGCCGTATTTT. It codes for CATSSLTVPGTDTPYF. J is TRBJ2-3 and V is TRBV15; perhaps TRBD1 as D (5 bases). The CDR3 consists of 16 residues. Germline V CDR1 and CDR2: LNHNV, YYDKDF (reference sequence).

V and J are TRBV20-1 and TRBJ2-7, with D maybe TRBD1 (6 bases). Germline V lookup: CDR1 DFQATT, CDR2 SNEGSKA (reference sequence). Trimming took 4 bases from V and 5 from J, leaving 18 bases between them. The CDR3 is made up of 14 amino acids. CDR3 residues: CSATRQAHRHEQYF. The CDR3 DNA reads as TGCAGTGCTACAAGACAGGCCCATCGCCACGAGCAGTACTTC.

The chain combines TRBV7-9 with TRBJ2-6, with 7 bases aligning to TRBD2. The CDR3 has 19 amino acids. Germline V gives CDR1 SEHNR, CDR2 FQNEAQ (reference sequence). J was trimmed by 0 bases and V by 2 bases; bases with no gene match: 10. This CDR3 reads CASSLPRGGPTSGANVLTF. The DNA for the CDR3 is TGTGCCAGCAGCTTACCCCGCGGGGGACCAACCTCTGGGGCCAACGTCCTGACTTTC.

The chain combines TRBV7-3 with TRBJ2-5; D not resolved. Trimming took off 4 bases at V and 3 bases at J, with 15 bases between the two ends. Looked up from germline, CDR1 is SGHTA and CDR2 is FQGTGA. This CDR3 is 15 amino acids long. This chain's CDR3 is CASSSPTASEETQYF. CDR3 DNA sequence: TGTGCCAGCAGCTCACCGACGGCTAGTGAAGAGACCCAGTACTTC.

The chain couples TRBV19 to TRBJ1-1; D is unresolved. CDR1 LNHDA and CDR2 SQIVND come from the germline V gene (reference sequence). V lost 9 bases to trimming and J lost 13 bases, with 18 bases between them. The CDR3 length is 11 residues. CDR3 coding DNA: TGTGCCAGCCCCCCCCGAACGGAAAGTTTCTTT. Protein sequence: CASPPRTESFF.

The chain has TRBV7-9 and TRBJ2-3; D is perhaps TRBD2 (6 bases). The CDR3 is 15 amino acids. The ends were cut back, 3 bases at V and 0 bases at J, with 10 bases in the middle. Germline V gene lookup returns CDR1 SEHNR and CDR2 FQNEAQ (reference sequence). The CDR3 spells CASSFSGHSTDTQYF. Here the CDR3 DNA reads TGTGCCAGCAGCTTTAGCGGCCATAGCACAGATACGCAGTATTTT.

This chain uses TRBV15 with TRBJ2-7; 7 bases are shared with TRBD1. Germline V CDR1 and CDR2: LNHNV, YYDKDF (reference sequence). Trimming at V came to 5 bases and at J to 2 bases, leaving 3 bases not matched to a gene. There are 13 residues in the CDR3. DNA of the CDR3: TGTGCCACCAGCTCGACAGGGACCTACGAGCAGTACTTC. This translates into CATSSTGTYEQYF.

This clonotype appeared a single time. The rearrangement uses TRBV29-1 and TRBJ2-1; 9 bases match TRBD2. Germline CDR1 reads SQVTM; CDR2 reads ANQGSEA. The CDR3 consists of 12 residues. V lost 7 bases to trimming and J lost 7 bases; unmatched junction nucleotides: 5. The CDR3, as DNA: TGCAGCGGGGGACTAGCTCTGAATGAGCAGTTCTTC. Its protein product is CSGGLALNEQFF.

The V and J genes are TRBV20-1 and TRBJ2-5; D is ambiguous. The CDR3 is made up of 16 amino acids. The V end was cut by 4 bases, the J end by 4 bases, with 22 bases between. Germline V lookup: CDR1 DFQATT, CDR2 SNEGSKA (reference sequence). Written as DNA, the CDR3 is TGCAGTGCTATATCAAGAGAGGCCTTAGTCCGAGAGACCCAGTACTTC. Translation gives CSAISREALVRETQYF.

This rearrangement joins TRBV19 to TRBJ2-5; the D call may be TRBD1 or TRBD2 (5 bases each). The CDR3 loop spans 16 amino acids. Germline CDR1 reads LNHDA; CDR2 reads SQIVND (reference sequence). The germline V and J ends were trimmed by 6 bases and 4 bases, with 21 bases remaining between them. Written as DNA, the CDR3 is TGTGCCAGTAGCGAGGGGAACCCCGCATTGCGAGAGACCCAGTACTTC. Its translation is CASSEGNPALRETQYF.

The chain employs TRBV20-1 and TRBJ2-1, with 7 bases matching TRBD2. This CDR3 region has 13 residues. J gave up 8 bases and V 6 bases, and 10 bases lay outside the gene matches. Germline CDR1 DFQATT, CDR2 SNEGSKA (reference sequence). CDR3 in amino acids: CSAWGEGIHEQFF. CDR3 bases: TGCAGTGCGTGGGGGGAGGGGATCCATGAGCAGTTCTTC.

The genes are TRBV2 and TRBJ2-3; D uncertain. The V end was cut by 6 bases, the J end by 2 bases, with 9 bases between. Germline CDR1 is SNHLY and CDR2 is FYNNEI. This CDR3 is built from 13 residues. For the CDR3, the DNA is TGTGCCAGCAGAAACGTAGACACAGATACGCAGTATTTT. It encodes CASRNVDTDTQYF.

The J gene is TRBJ2-1, the V gene TRBV20-1, with 13 bases that match TRBD2. This CDR3 is 17 amino acids long. Germline CDR1 is DFQATT and CDR2 is SNEGSKA (reference sequence). J gave up 7 bases and V 1 base, and 10 bases lay outside the gene matches. The CDR3 DNA is TGCAGTGCTAGAGCGGGAACGGGGACTAGCGGGATGAATGAGCAGTTCTTC. Protein sequence: CSARAGTGTSGMNEQFF.